This T cell receptor (beta chain) was found in a study of CD8 T cells in ankylosing spondylitis. Quantitative 5'-RACE with molecular barcodes was used to make the TCR beta libraries. TCRdb fed the 5' RACE reads into MiXCR, producing one record per CDR3 protein. The repertoire includes about 240,000 distinct CDR3 sequences, under 30% of them detected once, and approximately 0.61% sits in the top ten. Study-level results: Clones linked with disease were CD8+ and fairly uncommon in the peripheral blood. What appeared characteristic of ankylosing spondylitis blood was a TCR beta motif of seven to nine highly homologous variants. Reports of some motif variants in reactive arthritis synovial fluid and blood predate this one.

As concerns this clonotype: Its cognate antigen is unknown.

Sequenced sample: blood, either unsorted or a sorted T cell fraction (not recorded which). This receptor was identified in a male donor with ankylosing spondylitis or in good health (not recorded which).

CDR3 residues: CSARVSHGVTNEKLFF. The CDR3 bases are TGCAGTGCTAGAGTCTCGCATGGGGTAACTAATGAAAAACTGTTTTTT. The V call is TRBV20-1, the J call TRBJ1-4; the D is unclear. This CDR3 region has 16 residues. Trimming shortened V by 1 base and J by 1 base, and 13 bases separated the two germline ends. The germline V gene has CDR1 DFQATT and CDR2 SNEGSKA (reference sequence).